This T cell receptor (beta chain) appears in the sequencing data of a study of T-cell memory formation after mild COVID-19. MiXCR, applied by TCRdb to the 5' RACE reads, yields one record per CDR3 protein. Of about 470,000 distinct CDR3 sequences in the sample, 20% to 25% were seen once. Germline loops: CDR1 KGHDR, CDR2 SFDVKD. The CDR3 runs to 13 residues. The V end was cut by 0 bases, the J end by 7 bases, with 6 bases between. Material for sequencing was PBMCs or a T cell subset sorted from them (not recorded which). This chain joins TRBV24-1 and TRBJ1-5, with D unresolved. The origin of this receptor is an adult woman who had mild COVID-19 (a few samples of this study predate the infection). Cell type and time point are not known. The CDR3 spells CATSDLPDQPQHF. The CDR3 region has the DNA TGTGCCACCAGTGATTTGCCGGACCAGCCCCAGCATTTT.